This is a list of T cell receptor beta chains from one sample in a study of blood T cell repertoires in COVID-19. Profiled with immunoSEQ multiplex PCR; TCRdb holds only in-frame clones, not every one. The data show some 200,000 clones, roughly 81% seen once. The sequenced sample consisted of peripheral blood. These receptors were obtained from a man aged 45-60 years who had recovered from COVID-19. Both conserved end residues are part of each CDR3. A D gene is named only where the DNA matches it firmly. Rows may omit the clone size; those that give it use once, few, many or a size class.

CDR3nt,CDR3aa,abundance,j_gene,v_gene,d_gene
TGTGCCAGCAGTTCCTTGACAGCGAGAAACACTGAAGCTTTCTTT,CASSSLTARNTEAFF,-,TRBJ1-1,TRBV6-5,-
TGTGCCTGGACTAAGACTAGCGGTCACTACAATGAGCAGTTCTTC,CAWTKTSGHYNEQFF,-,TRBJ2-1,TRBV30,TRBD2
TGTGCCAGCAATCGCAGGACAGGTGGAGAGACCCAGTACTTC,CASNRRTGGETQYF,once,TRBJ2-5,TRBV25-1,TRBD1
TGTGCCAGCAGTTTTTTACTAACGAACACCGGGGAGCTGTTTTTT,CASSFLLTNTGELFF,-,TRBJ2-2,TRBV28,-
TGTGCCAGCAGTTTGGGAGACAGGTCTGGGTTCTTC,CASSLGDRSGFF,-,TRBJ2-1,TRBV28,-
TGTGCCAGTAGTATCTTCTGGCGGGAAGAGGATGAGCAGTTCTTC,CASSIFWREEDEQFF,-,TRBJ2-1,TRBV19,-
TGTGCCAGTAGTATAGTAGGGACAGGGAAATGGGAGACCCAGTACTTC,CASSIVGTGKWETQYF,-,TRBJ2-5,TRBV19,TRBD1
TGTGCCAGCAGCCGGACTCCTAAGGTAGCGGACAGGAGCAATCAGCCCCAGCATTTT,CASSRTPKVADRSNQPQHF,few,TRBJ1-5,TRBV14,TRBD1
TGCGCCAGCAGCCCCCGGACTGTTAGTCTAGCCAAAAACATTCAGTACTTC,CASSPRTVSLAKNIQYF,-,TRBJ2-4,TRBV5-1,-
TGTGCCTGGACCGGGACACCTTTTTACGAGCAGTACTTC,CAWTGTPFYEQYF,-,TRBJ2-7,TRBV30,-
TGCGCCAGCAGCTCAGGAGAGACAGTAGCTCAAGAGACCCAGTACTTC,CASSSGETVAQETQYF,-,TRBJ2-5,TRBV5-1,-
TGTGCCAGCAGCCTCACGAAGACCCCACTAGCGGGAAGGGTTGAGCAGTTCTTC,CASSLTKTPLAGRVEQFF,few,TRBJ2-1,TRBV14,TRBD2
TGTGCCTGGAGGAAACCGGGACAGGGTAACATTCAGTACTTC,CAWRKPGQGNIQYF,-,TRBJ2-4,TRBV30,TRBD1
TGTGCCAGCAGCTCCCTTCCACCCGGGGGGTTAAAAGGGAACACTGAAGCTTTCTTT,CASSSLPPGGLKGNTEAFF,-,TRBJ1-1,TRBV7-6,-
TGTGCCAGCAGCTTAGCGGCTCAGCCCCAGCATTTT,CASSLAAQPQHF,once,TRBJ1-5,TRBV7-9,-
TGTGCCAGCAGTTTGTGGGCAGGGAGGATGTACACCTTC,CASSLWAGRMYTF,-,TRBJ1-2,TRBV28,-
TGTGCCAGTAGTATGGGGGGGACTGTTACGCAGTATTTT,CASSMGGTVTQYF,-,TRBJ2-3,TRBV19,TRBD2
TGTGCCAGCAGCTTAGGACTCGTCACCGGGGAGCTGTTTTTT,CASSLGLVTGELFF,few,TRBJ2-2,TRBV3-1/TRBV3-2,-
TGTGCCAGCAGTCCGACTTTAGGTTACACCATATATTTT,CASSPTLGYTIYF,few,TRBJ1-3,TRBV28,-
TGTGCCAGCTCACCAGACAGGGGCGCGGGGACCGGGGAGCTGTTTTTT,CASSPDRGAGTGELFF,-,TRBJ2-2,TRBV18,TRBD1
TGCGCCAGCAGCCATAGTTCAGCGGCTTTCTTT,CASSHSSAAFF,few,TRBJ1-1,TRBV10-2,-
TGTGCCAGCAGTTTTGAGGCAGAGAATCAGCCCCAGCATTTT,CASSFEAENQPQHF,-,TRBJ1-5,TRBV28,-
TGCGCCAGCAGCTTGGAGGACGGACACTCCTACGAGCAGTACTTC,CASSLEDGHSYEQYF,-,TRBJ2-7,TRBV5-1,-
TGTGCCATCAGGGACACTAGCAATCAGCCCCAGCATTTT,CAIRDTSNQPQHF,-,TRBJ1-5,TRBV10-3,-
TGTGCCAGCAGCTTCCGTCTTTCTACAGATACGCAGTATTTT,CASSFRLSTDTQYF,-,TRBJ2-3,TRBV13,-
TGTGCCAGCAGCCCCGATGGCGGTAGCTCCTACAATGAGCAGTTCTTC,CASSPDGGSSYNEQFF,-,TRBJ2-1,TRBV11-2,-
TGTGCCAGCAGCGGAGGGGGTAACTATGGCTACACCTTC,CASSGGGNYGYTF,-,TRBJ1-2,TRBV9,-
TGTGCCAGCACCATGGGGGGAAATAACTATGGCTACACCTTC,CASTMGGNNYGYTF,-,TRBJ1-2,TRBV6-6,-